This entry lists 27 T cell receptor beta chains sequenced from one sample in a study of shared clonotypes between healthy human individuals. Some clones are missing from TCRdb's copy, which holds only in-frame ones; the method was immunoSEQ multiplex PCR. The sample includes about 1.1 million clones, around three quarters of them seen just once. The sequenced material came from memory CD4+ T cells from PBMCs. Specified subset: CD45RA-negative fraction. These TCRs come from a man between 18 and 35 years old in good health. Some clones in this sample may be carry-over from other donors' samples.

The gene calls are TRBV4-2 and TRBJ2-6, with 10 nucleotides matching TRBD2. J gave up 1 base and V 0 bases, and 18 bases lay outside the gene matches. Germline V gene data show CDR1 as LGHNA and CDR2 as YNFKEQ. The CDR3 is made up of 23 amino acids. The CDR3 here is CASSQEPPRPGLAISSGANVLTF. In nucleotides, the CDR3 is TGTGCCAGCAGCCAAGAACCACCCAGGCCGGGACTAGCGATCAGTTCTGGGGCCAACGTCCTGACTTTC.

V gene TRBV4-2 combines with J gene TRBJ1-2; D not resolved. The V end was cut by 0 bases, the J end by 1 base, with 9 bases between. The length of the CDR3 is 15 residues. Per the germline V gene, CDR1 is LGHNA and CDR2 is YNFKEQ. CDR3 nucleotides: TGTGCCAGCAGCCAAGATCGGACCGATAACTATGGCTACACCTTC. Its translation: CASSQDRTDNYGYTF.

This clone was observed a handful of times. The chain combines TRBV2 with TRBJ1-2; 7 bases line up with TRBD1. V shed 8 bases, J shed 6 bases, and the junction held 9 bases outside the gene matches. This CDR3 is 13 amino acids long. CDR1 is SNHLY and CDR2 is FYNNEI in the germline V gene. The CDR3 loop is CASRRGPGDGYTF. The DNA of the CDR3 is TGTGCCAGCCGAAGGGGGCCGGGGGATGGCTACACCTTC.

This clone showed up just once. V gene TRBV6-5 combines with J gene TRBJ2-7, with D perhaps TRBD1 (5 bases). The CDR3 is made up of 12 amino acids. Deletions cut 6 bases from V and 10 bases from J, with 16 bases between. Germline loops: CDR1 MNHEY, CDR2 SVGAGI. CDR3 residues: CASRVGASRQYF. The CDR3 coding sequence is TGTGCCAGCAGGGTTGGGGCCTCGCGCCAGTACTTC.

The J gene is TRBJ2-7, the V gene TRBV19, with D possibly TRBD2 on 6 matching bases. The ends were cut back, 6 bases at V and 3 bases at J, with 15 bases in the middle. CDR3 length: 14 residues. Germline V gives CDR1 LNHDA, CDR2 SQIVND (reference sequence). For the CDR3, the DNA is TGTGCCAGTAGCACGCCCGGACTACACTACGAGCAGTACTTC. This gives the protein CASSTPGLHYEQYF.

This clone was counted only a few times. V and J are TRBV20-1 and TRBJ2-7; the D gene is possibly TRBD2 (5 bases). The V and J ends lost 3 bases and 12 bases respectively, with 15 bases between them. The germline CDR1 and CDR2 sequences are DFQATT and SNEGSKA (reference sequence). The CDR3 is 11 residues long. The CDR3 loop is CSARVGERLYF. In DNA, the CDR3 is TGCAGTGCTAGGGTGGGAGAACGTTTGTACTTC.

This chain uses TRBV28 with TRBJ2-7, with 8 bases identical to TRBD1. CDR3 size: 14 residues. The V gene's germline CDR1 is MDHEN and CDR2 SYDVKM. The J segment lost 4 bases and the V segment lost 8 bases, leaving 10 bases of the junction unmatched. CDR3 sequence (DNA): TGTGCCAGCCGTGGACAGGGCCAATTTTACGAGCAGTACTTC. It codes for CASRGQGQFYEQYF.

The gene calls are TRBV7-2 and TRBJ2-7, with 10 positions matching TRBD2. J was trimmed by 1 base and V by 3 bases; bases with no gene match: 12. CDR1 is SGHTA and CDR2 is FQGNSA in the germline V gene. This CDR3 is 18 amino acids long. The CDR3 sequence: CASSFRDSGLASSYEQYF. CDR3 DNA sequence: TGTGCCAGCAGCTTTAGGGACTCGGGACTAGCGAGTTCCTACGAGCAGTACTTC.

As DNA, the CDR3 is TGCGCCAGCAGCCAAGATTTGATAGCGGGAGTCTACAATGAGCAGTTCTTC. Residues: CASSQDLIAGVYNEQFF. The chain combines TRBV4-3 with TRBJ2-1; 9 nucleotides agree with TRBD2. CDR1 and CDR2 from the germline V gene are LGHNA and YSLEER. The CDR3 runs to 17 residues. Trimming at V came to 0 bases and at J to 3 bases, leaving 6 bases not matched to a gene.

In its sample, this clone was seen a few times. J is TRBJ2-1 and V is TRBV11-2; the match to TRBD2 covers 10 bases. V shed 5 bases and J 3 bases; nucleotides not matched to a gene: 7. Germline V gives CDR1 SGHAT, CDR2 FQNNGV. The CDR3 sequence is 16 residues long. The CDR3 DNA is TGTGCCAGCAGCCCTCTTACTAGCGGGGACTACAATGAGCAGTTCTTC. Amino acids: CASSPLTSGDYNEQFF. Combining the CDR3 with reference TRBV11-2 and TRBJ2-1 gives the whole variable domain EAGVAQSPRYKIIEKRQSVAFWCNPISGHATLYWYQQILGQGPKLLIQFQNNGVVDDSQLPKDRFSAERLKGVDSTLKIQPAKLEDSAVYLCASSPLTSGDYNEQFFGPGTRLTVL.

This clone was picked up many times. The chain couples TRBV15 to TRBJ1-5, with D unresolved. Germline CDR1 is LNHNV and CDR2 is YYDKDF (reference sequence). V lost 1 base to trimming and J lost 4 bases, with 11 bases between them. The CDR3 totals 15 residues. CDR3 sequence: CATSRARGLNQPQHF. The CDR3 DNA reads as TGTGCCACCAGCAGAGCCAGAGGCCTAAATCAGCCCCAGCATTTT.

This chain uses TRBV9 with TRBJ2-7; 7 nucleotides align to TRBD2. Germline V gene lookup returns CDR1 SGDLS and CDR2 YYNGEE. The CDR3 contains 17 residues. J gave up 2 bases and V 4 bases, and 15 bases lay outside the gene matches. CDR3 residues: CASSPRGSAGVPYEQYF. CDR3 bases: TGTGCCAGCAGCCCCCGGGGGTCGGCGGGAGTCCCCTACGAGCAGTACTTC.

As concerns this clone: The same CDR3 arises from other DNA sequences in this sample as well. The rearrangement uses TRBV7-8 and TRBJ2-7; TRBD2 matches 7 bases. The V gene end was trimmed by 1 base and the J gene end by 3 bases; junction bases not matched to a gene: 6. This CDR3 comprises 15 residues. Germline-derived CDR1 and CDR2 are SGHVS and FQNEAQ. CDR3 sequence (DNA): TGTGCCAGCAGCTTAGGACTAGCTGGAAACTACGAGCAGTACTTC. This translates into CASSLGLAGNYEQYF. The whole variable domain, filled in from reference TRBV7-8 and TRBJ2-7, reads GAGVSQSPRYKVAKRGQDVALRCDPISGHVSLFWYQQALGQGPEFLTYFQNEAQLDKSGLPSDRFFAERPEGSVSTLKIQRTQQEDSAVYLCASSLGLAGNYEQYFGPGTRLTVT.

The chain carries TRBV7-9 and TRBJ2-7; 9 nucleotides line up with TRBD1. Germline V lookup: CDR1 SEHNR, CDR2 FQNEAQ (reference sequence). Trimming removed 5 bases from V and 6 bases from J; junction bases left unmatched: 8. This CDR3 is built from 14 residues. CDR3: CASSGDRARREQYF. In DNA, the CDR3 is TGTGCCAGCAGCGGGGACAGGGCGCGACGCGAGCAGTACTTC.

V is TRBV2 and J is TRBJ2-5; D is perhaps TRBD1 (6 bases). Looked up from germline, CDR1 is SNHLY and CDR2 is FYNNEI. CDR3 length: 15 amino acids. Trimming stripped 7 bases from V and 1 base from J, with 16 bases between. The DNA of the CDR3 is TGTGCCAGCAAGGCCCGCGCAGGGGTCCAAGAGACCCAGTACTTC. Protein product: CASKARAGVQETQYF.

V and J are TRBV6-1 and TRBJ2-2; 10 bases agree with TRBD1. The CDR3 sequence is 15 residues long. Germline CDR1 and CDR2: MNHNS and SASEGT. Losses at the gene ends were 6 bases for V and 3 bases for J; bases not matched to a gene: 4. CDR3 loop: CASRPTGGDTGELFF. The CDR3 DNA reads as TGTGCCAGCAGGCCGACAGGGGGCGACACCGGGGAGCTGTTTTTT.

V and J are TRBV5-1 and TRBJ1-2, with a possible D match to TRBD1 (6 bases). Germline CDR1 reads SGHRS; CDR2 reads YFSETQ. V was clipped by 4 bases and J by 6 bases, with 13 bases between them. This CDR3 is 13 amino acids long. CDR3 DNA: TGCGCCAGCAGCCCGCGGGGGCTAGATGGCTACACCTTC. Protein product: CASSPRGLDGYTF.

In the case of this clone: Other DNA sequences in this sample translate to the same CDR3. This chain links TRBV27 with TRBJ2-7, with 8 bases aligning to TRBD1. Unmatched junction bases numbered 2, after V lost 3 bases and J lost 1 base. This CDR3 region has 14 residues. Germline V CDR1 and CDR2: MNHEY, SMNVEV (reference sequence). Written as DNA, the CDR3 is TGTGCCAGCAGTTTTGGACAGGGTTCCTACGAGCAGTACTTC. Translated: CASSFGQGSYEQYF.

This rearrangement joins TRBV6-5 to TRBJ1-1; 8 bases are a match to TRBD1. The CDR3 has 12 amino acids. Germline assignment: CDR1 MNHEY and CDR2 SVGAGI. The trim removed 6 bases at V and 7 bases at J, leaving 4 bases unmatched. The CDR3 reads CASRTTGGEAFF. CDR3 DNA: TGTGCCAGCAGAACAACAGGGGGTGAAGCTTTCTTT.

In this sample, this clone turned up a few times. The genes are TRBV6-6 and TRBJ1-1; D gene uncertain. CDR1 MNHNY and CDR2 SVGAGI come from the germline V gene (reference sequence). Trimming shortened V by 4 bases and J by 6 bases, and 0 bases separated the two germline ends. The length of the CDR3 is 9 residues. In DNA form, the CDR3 reads TGTGCCAGCAGTTCTGAAGCTTTCTTT. The encoded protein is CASSSEAFF.

This CDR3 is CATSRGYGTLNTGELFF. In nucleotides, the CDR3 is TGTGCCACCAGCAGAGGATATGGGACTTTAAACACCGGGGAGCTGTTTTTT. The gene calls are TRBV15 and TRBJ2-2; tentative D call: TRBD2 (6 bases). CDR3 length equals 17 residues. Per germline, CDR1 LNHNV and CDR2 YYDKDF (reference sequence). The ends were cut back, 1 base at V and 2 bases at J, with 14 bases in the middle.

This clone was seen more than once but under ten times. The sample contains more than one DNA sequence encoding this CDR3. The chain recombines TRBV20-1 with TRBJ1-1; D remains ambiguous. V lost 1 base and J lost 2, with 2 bases in between. The length of the CDR3 is 11 residues. From germline, CDR1 is DFQATT and CDR2 SNEGSKA (reference sequence). In DNA form, the CDR3 reads TGCAGTGCTAGAGCAAACACTGAAGCTTTCTTT. Translating gives CSARANTEAFF.

The gene calls are TRBV14 and TRBJ2-2; D is possibly TRBD1 (6 bases). This CDR3 region has 16 residues. Germline CDR1 reads SGHDN; CDR2 reads FVKESK. The V and J ends lost 4 bases and 2 bases respectively, with 14 bases between them. The CDR3: CASSPATGGNTGELFF. The DNA of the CDR3 is TGTGCCAGCAGCCCTGCGACAGGCGGCAACACCGGGGAGCTGTTTTTT. The full variable domain, with the rest looked up from reference TRBV14 and TRBJ2-2, is EAGVTQFPSHSVIEKGQTVTLRCDPISGHDNLYWYRRVMGKEIKFLLHFVKESKQDESGMPNNRFLAERTGGTYSTLKVQPAELEDSGVYFCASSPATGGNTGELFFGEGSRLTVL.

Here the CDR3 reads CASSRERGVRSEQYF. The CDR3 coding sequence is TGTGCCAGCAGCCGCGAACGGGGGGTACGCTCGGAGCAGTACTTC. The J gene is TRBJ2-7, the V gene TRBV14; the match to TRBD2 covers 7 bases. With 4 bases clipped from V and 7 bases from J, the junction kept 13 bases outside the gene matches. The CDR3 is 15 residues long. Germline CDR1 is SGHDN and CDR2 is FVKESK.

The V call is TRBV4-1, the J call TRBJ2-1; D not certain. V dropped 0 bases and J dropped 5 bases, with 14 bases sitting between them. The CDR3 contains 16 residues. Germline-derived CDR1 and CDR2 are MGHRA and YSYEKL. CDR3 residues: CASSQDAVAGNNEQFF. The CDR3 DNA reads as TGCGCCAGCAGCCAAGATGCGGTGGCAGGAAACAATGAGCAGTTCTTC.

The rearrangement joins TRBV5-5 to TRBJ1-1; D uncertain. The CDR3 consists of 13 residues. CDR1 and CDR2 (germline): SGHKS, YYEKEE (reference sequence). V lost 1 base to trimming and J lost 3 bases, with 7 bases between them. CDR3 protein: CASSLMSHTEAFF. The CDR3 nucleotides are TGTGCCAGCAGCTTGATGAGTCACACTGAAGCTTTCTTT.

J is TRBJ2-1 and V is TRBV9; 10 bases are a match to TRBD2. The germline gives CDR1 SGDLS, CDR2 YYNGEE. After removal of 3 bases from V and 8 bases from J, the junction contained 11 bases not matched to a gene. The CDR3 is 16 amino acids. The CDR3: CASSEGSSGSFDEQFF. CDR3 sequence (DNA): TGTGCCAGCAGCGAGGGCTCTAGCGGGAGCTTCGATGAGCAGTTCTTC.